These 3 T cell receptor beta chains share one sample of origin, sequenced in a study of cytomegalovirus exposure and HLA in healthy donors (dated by TCRdb to about 2017). The method was the immunoSEQ multiplex PCR assay. For the multiplex PCR, a mixture combining 60 forward primers for TCR Vbeta segments and 13 reverse primers for TCR Jbeta segments was used. The clones in this table, taken by TCRdb from immuneACCESS, are in-frame only. Not every clone is retained; where verified, under half of the shortfall comes from an unresolved V gene, and the cause of the rest is unknown. For this sample there are 90,000 or so clones; 65% to 80% appear just once. The ten biggest clones cover approximately 15% of the sample. The specimen was PBMCs. Every receptor here comes from a woman aged 18-29 years in good health and CMV-seropositive.

The chain combines TRBV7-2 with TRBJ1-5; possible D gene TRBD1, 5 bases. Trimming took off 5 bases at V and 2 bases at J, with 10 bases between the two ends. The CDR3 covers 14 residues. CDR1 is SGHTA and CDR2 is FQGNSA in the germline V gene. The CDR3 DNA sequence: TGTGCCAGCAGCCGGACCAGGGGCAATCAGCCCCAGCATTTT. Its protein product is CASSRTRGNQPQHF.

This clone has only a few counts. This chain joins TRBV4-2 and TRBJ2-1; possible D gene TRBD2, 6 bases. The germline gives CDR1 LGHNA, CDR2 YNFKEQ. The ends were cut back, 6 bases at V and 10 bases at J, with 13 bases in the middle. The CDR3 runs 12 residues. In DNA form, the CDR3 reads TGTGCCAGCAGTCCCGGGGCGGGAGAGCAGTTCTTC. It encodes CASSPGAGEQFF.

This clone appeared a few times. The chain links TRBV9 to TRBJ1-1; the D is unclear. From germline, CDR1 is SGDLS and CDR2 YYNGEE. CDR3 length: 15 residues. The V end was cut by 4 bases, the J end by 1 base, with 14 bases between. CDR3 coding DNA: TGTGCCAGCAGCCCCACTGAGGCTTCGAACACTGAAGCTTTCTTT. Amino acids: CASSPTEASNTEAFF.